Sequencing of this TCR beta chain was carried out in a study of PD-L1 blockade in urothelial cancer. In the study overall: Male sex and bladder-origin urothelial cancer characterized twenty-five of the 29 patients. At 3 weeks after treatment start (second dose) and again at 6 weeks, blood was analyzed.

This CDR3 has 14 residues. Trimming shortened V by 6 bases and J by 4 bases, and 15 bases separated the two germline ends. Germline CDR1 and CDR2: SNHLY and FYNNEI. Sequencing was performed with immunoSEQ multiplex PCR; in TCRdb, only in-frame clones are kept and a portion is missing. Of about 93,000 clones listed, around 89% are singletons. Time point in this sample: pretreatment peripheral blood. A total of 1 to 8 samples per patient were collected pretreatment and on-treatment. This sequence originates from a man aged 55 to 69 with urothelial cancer. V is TRBV2 and J is TRBJ1-1; D remains unclear. This material consisted of PBMCs, taken around atezolizumab (anti-PD-L1) treatment. This CDR3 reads CASSDRTGGTEAFF. The CDR3 DNA sequence: TGTGCCAGCAGCGATCGCACGGGTGGCACTGAAGCTTTCTTT. The full variable domain, with the rest looked up from reference TRBV2 and TRBJ1-1, is EPEVTQTPSHQVTQMGQEVILRCVPISNHLYFYWYRQILGQKVEFLVSFYNNEISEKSEIFDDQFSVERPDGSNFTLKIRSTKLEDSAMYFCASSDRTGGTEAFFGQGTRLTVV.